This TCR beta chain emerged from a study of cytomegalovirus exposure and HLA in healthy donors. Study conclusions and caveats: The authors later linked a missense DCLRE1C variant to TCR beta V- and J-gene trimming. Later work found that TCR association rates differed between HLA loci; DRB1 had the most and HLA-C the fewest.

The CDR3 length is 13 residues. Trimming cost V 5 bases and J 7 bases; bases outside gene matches: 6. The V gene's germline CDR1 is WNHNN and CDR2 SYGVQD (reference sequence). The PCR made use of 60 Vbeta and 13 Jbeta primers. Generated by immunoSEQ multiplex PCR, the TCRdb table keeps only in-frame clones and is missing some. The table has approximately 100,000 clones, around 85% seen once. A remark on this clone: Its antigen remains unidentified.

The genes are TRBV10-1 and TRBJ2-7, with 9 nucleotides matching TRBD1. This sequence originates from a man between 40 and 49 years old in good health and CMV-seropositive. The sample was PBMCs. The CDR3 reads CASSRDRAGEQYF. CDR3 sequence (DNA): TGCGCCAGCAGTAGGGACAGGGCGGGGGAGCAGTACTTC.